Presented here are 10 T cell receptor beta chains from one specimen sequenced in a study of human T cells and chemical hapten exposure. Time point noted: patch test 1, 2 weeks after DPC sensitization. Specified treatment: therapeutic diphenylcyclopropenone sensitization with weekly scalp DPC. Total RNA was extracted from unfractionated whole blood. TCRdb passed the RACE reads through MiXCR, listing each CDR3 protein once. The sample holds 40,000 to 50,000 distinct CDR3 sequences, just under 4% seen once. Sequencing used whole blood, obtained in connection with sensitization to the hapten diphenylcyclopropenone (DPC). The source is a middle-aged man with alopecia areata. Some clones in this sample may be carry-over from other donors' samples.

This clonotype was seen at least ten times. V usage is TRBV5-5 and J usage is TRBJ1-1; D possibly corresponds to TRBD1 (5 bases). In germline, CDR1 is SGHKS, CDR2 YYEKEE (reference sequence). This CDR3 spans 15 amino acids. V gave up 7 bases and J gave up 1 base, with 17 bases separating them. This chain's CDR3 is CASFLFVRENTEAFF. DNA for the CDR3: TGTGCCAGCTTTCTGTTCGTCAGGGAGAACACTGAAGCTTTCTTT.

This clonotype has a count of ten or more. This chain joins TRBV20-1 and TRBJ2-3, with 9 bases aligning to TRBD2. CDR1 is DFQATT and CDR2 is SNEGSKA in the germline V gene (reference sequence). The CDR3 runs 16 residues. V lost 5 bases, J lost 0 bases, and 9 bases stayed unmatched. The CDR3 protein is CSASSTSGASTDTQYF. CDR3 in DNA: TGCAGTGCTTCCTCGACTAGCGGAGCTAGCACAGATACGCAGTATTTT.

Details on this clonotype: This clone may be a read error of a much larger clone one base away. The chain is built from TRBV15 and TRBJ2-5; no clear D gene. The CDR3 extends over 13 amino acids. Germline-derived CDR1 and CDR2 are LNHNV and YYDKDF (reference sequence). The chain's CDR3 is CATNRPAGETQYF. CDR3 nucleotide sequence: TGTGCCACCAACAGACCCGCTGGAGAGACCCAGTACTTC.

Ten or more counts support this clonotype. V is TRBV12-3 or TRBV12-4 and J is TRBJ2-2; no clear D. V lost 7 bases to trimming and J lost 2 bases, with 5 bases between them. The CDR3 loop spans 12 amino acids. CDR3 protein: CASNHNTGELFF. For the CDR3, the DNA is TGTGCCAGCAATCATAACACCGGGGAGCTGTTTTTT.

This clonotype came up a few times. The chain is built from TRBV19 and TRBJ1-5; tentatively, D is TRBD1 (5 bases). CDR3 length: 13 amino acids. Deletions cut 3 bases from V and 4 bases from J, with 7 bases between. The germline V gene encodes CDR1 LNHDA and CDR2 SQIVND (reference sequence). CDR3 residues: CASSIPGNQPQHF. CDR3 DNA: TGTGCCAGTAGTATTCCAGGGAATCAGCCCCAGCATTTT.

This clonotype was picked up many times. CDR3 in amino acids: CASSEVSVRYGRTEAFF. Here the CDR3 DNA reads TGCGCCAGCAGTGAGGTTTCAGTCCGGTATGGGAGAACTGAAGCTTTCTTT. The chain joins TRBV10-2 to TRBJ1-1; D is uncertain. The CDR3 totals 17 residues. With 2 bases removed from V and 5 bases from J, the gap between germline ends came to 21 bases. Germline-derived CDR1 and CDR2 are WSHSY and SAAADI.

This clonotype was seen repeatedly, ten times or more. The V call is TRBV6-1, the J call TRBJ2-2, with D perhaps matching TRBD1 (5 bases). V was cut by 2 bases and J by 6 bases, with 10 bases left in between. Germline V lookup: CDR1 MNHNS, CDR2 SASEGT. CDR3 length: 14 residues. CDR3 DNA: TGTGCCAGCAGTGAACAGGGAAGCGCCGGGGAGCTGTTTTTT. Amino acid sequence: CASSEQGSAGELFF.

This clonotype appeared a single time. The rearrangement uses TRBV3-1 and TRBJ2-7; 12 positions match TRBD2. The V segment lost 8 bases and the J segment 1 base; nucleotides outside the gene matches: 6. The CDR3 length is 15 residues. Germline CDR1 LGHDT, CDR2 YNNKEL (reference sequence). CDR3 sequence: CASQLGLAGSYEQYF. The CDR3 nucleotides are TGTGCCAGCCAGCTCGGACTAGCGGGGTCCTACGAGCAGTACTTC.

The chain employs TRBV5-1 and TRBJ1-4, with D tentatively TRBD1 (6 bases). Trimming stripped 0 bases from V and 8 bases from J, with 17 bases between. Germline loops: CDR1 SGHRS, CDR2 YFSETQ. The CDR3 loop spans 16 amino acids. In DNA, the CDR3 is TGCGCCAGCAGCTTGGCCGCGGCAGGGGTGGGCGAAAAACTGTTTTTT. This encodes CASSLAAAGVGEKLFF. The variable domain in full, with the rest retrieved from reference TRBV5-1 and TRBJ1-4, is KAGVTQTPRYLIKTRGQQVTLSCSPISGHRSVSWYQQTPGQGLQFLFEYFSETQRNKGNFPGRFSGRQFSNSRSEMNVSTLELGDSALYLCASSLAAAGVGEKLFFGSGTQLSVL.

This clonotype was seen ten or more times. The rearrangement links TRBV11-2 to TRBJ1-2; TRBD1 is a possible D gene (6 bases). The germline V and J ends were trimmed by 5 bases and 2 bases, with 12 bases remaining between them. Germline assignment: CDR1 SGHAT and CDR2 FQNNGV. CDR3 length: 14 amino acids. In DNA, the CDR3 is TGTGCCAGCAGCCCACAGGGTTCCAACTATGGCTACACCTTC. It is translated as CASSPQGSNYGYTF.